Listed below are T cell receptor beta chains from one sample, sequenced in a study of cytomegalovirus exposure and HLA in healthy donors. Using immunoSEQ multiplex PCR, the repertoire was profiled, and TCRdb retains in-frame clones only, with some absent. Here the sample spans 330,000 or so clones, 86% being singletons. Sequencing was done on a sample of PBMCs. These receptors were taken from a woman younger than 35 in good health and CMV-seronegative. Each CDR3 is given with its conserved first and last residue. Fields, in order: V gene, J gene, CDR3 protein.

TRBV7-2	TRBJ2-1	CATSGSSYNEQFF
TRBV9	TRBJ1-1	CASSVGGGTGYVEAFF
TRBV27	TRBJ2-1	CASSPPGLAERYNEQFF
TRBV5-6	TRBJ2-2	CASSPTGSLSTGELFF
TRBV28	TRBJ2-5	CASPEPGTSVLKTQYF
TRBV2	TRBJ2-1	CASRRRTGGLAGRREGEQFF
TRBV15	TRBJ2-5	CATSASSPGTGRETQYF
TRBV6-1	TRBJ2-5	CASSRGVGQETQYF
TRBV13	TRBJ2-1	CASSWGLADNEQFF
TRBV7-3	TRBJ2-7	CASSPSANSYEQYF
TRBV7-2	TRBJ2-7	CASSPAWEQYF
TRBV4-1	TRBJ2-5	CASSLAGRTYQETQYF
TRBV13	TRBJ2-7	CASSLGPPTSGPIEQYF
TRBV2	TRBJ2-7	CASSDWTGAGEQYF
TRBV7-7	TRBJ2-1	CASSLVGGNEQFF
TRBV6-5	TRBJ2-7	CASSYYRDSYEQYF
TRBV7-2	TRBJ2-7	CASSGGQGAQLFYEQYF
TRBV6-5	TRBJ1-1	CASTSTGSTEAFF
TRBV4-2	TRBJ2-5	CASSQGSPAAGETQYF
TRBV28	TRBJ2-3	CASILGSTDTQYF
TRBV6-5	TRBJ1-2	CASSAGGDYTF
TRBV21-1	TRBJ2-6	CASQTGFPGANVLTF
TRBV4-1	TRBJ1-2	CASSGTANYGYTF
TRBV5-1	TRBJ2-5	CASSFDSEETQYF
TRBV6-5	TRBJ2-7	CASRTSGSSYEQYF
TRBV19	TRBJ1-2	CAGQDRGSLGYTF
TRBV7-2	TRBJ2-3	CASSLVASGTDTQYF
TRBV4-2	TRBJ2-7	CASSQSDEQYF
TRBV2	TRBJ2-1	CASSVQGANEQFF
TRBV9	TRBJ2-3	CASSVGTSAGTDTQYF
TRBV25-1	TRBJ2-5	CASRDSGAQETQYF
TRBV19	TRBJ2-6	CASTRHSSGANVLTF
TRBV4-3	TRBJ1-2	CASSQAQGGNYGYTF
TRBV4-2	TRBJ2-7	CASSQEWTGRGEQYF
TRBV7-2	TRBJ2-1	CASIRTSGFYNEQFF
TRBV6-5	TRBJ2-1	CASSQLAGYNEQFF